This TCR beta chain was identified in a study of blood T cell repertoires in COVID-19. Overall study: Whether acute or convalescent, the COVID-19 samples came from the United States, Italy and Spain.

Patients of the Seattle cohort, enrolled during active infection, were followed longitudinally. Under the authors' procedure: Nucleated cell number was recorded as an estimate derived from reference gene primer amplification. Sequencing was performed with immunoSEQ multiplex PCR; in TCRdb, only in-frame clones are kept and a portion is missing. That table supplies the V and J calls and clone size; D and trimming were determined from the DNA. The sample includes over 60,000 clones, 76% of them seen just once. V was pared by 5 bases and J by 8 bases, with 18 bases between. Germline V gene data show CDR1 as MGHRA and CDR2 as YSYEKL. The CDR3 sequence is 14 residues long.

This rearrangement joins TRBV4-1 to TRBJ1-2; possible D gene TRBD1, 5 bases. The TCR comes from a man in his 60s with COVID-19, enrolled during active disease. The sequencing input was peripheral blood. This CDR3 is CASSRATGSRGYTF. The CDR3 nucleotides are TGCGCCAGCAGCAGAGCCACAGGATCTAGGGGCTACACCTTC.